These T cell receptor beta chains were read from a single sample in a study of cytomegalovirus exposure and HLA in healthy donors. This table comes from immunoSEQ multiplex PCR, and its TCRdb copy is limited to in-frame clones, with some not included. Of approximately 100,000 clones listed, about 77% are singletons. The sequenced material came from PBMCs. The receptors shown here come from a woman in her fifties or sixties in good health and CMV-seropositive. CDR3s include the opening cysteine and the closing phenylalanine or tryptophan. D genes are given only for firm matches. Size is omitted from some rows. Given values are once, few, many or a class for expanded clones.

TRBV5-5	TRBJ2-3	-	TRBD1	TGTGCCAGCAGCTCCGGACAGGGAACAGATACGCAGTATTTT	CASSSGQGTDTQYF
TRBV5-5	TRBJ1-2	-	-	TGTGCCAGCAGCTTACAGGGAAGCTACACCTTC	CASSLQGSYTF
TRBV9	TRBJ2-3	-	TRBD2	TGTGCCAGCAGTGCTGGGGGAGGGGCGGGAGTAGGTACAGATACGCAGTATTTT	CASSAGGGAGVGTDTQYF
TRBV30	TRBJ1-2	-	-	TGTGCCTGGACCAGAGGCCCAGACGGCAATGGCTACACCTTC	CAWTRGPDGNGYTF
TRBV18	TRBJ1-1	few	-	TGTGCCAGCTCACCACAGACTTATGAAGCTTTCTTT	CASSPQTYEAFF
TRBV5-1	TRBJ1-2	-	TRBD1	TGCGCCAGCAGCTCAACAGGGGGCGACTTCTATGGCTACACCTTC	CASSSTGGDFYGYTF
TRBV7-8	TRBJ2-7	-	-	TGTGCCAGCAGCTCCTCCTTCGTATCCTACGAGCAGTACTTC	CASSSSFVSYEQYF
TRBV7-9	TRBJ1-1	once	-	TGTGCCAGCAGCTCCAGGGAGAACACTGAAGCTTTCTTT	CASSSRENTEAFF
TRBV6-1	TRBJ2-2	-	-	TGTGCCAGTTCGACAGGGAGGAACGGGGAGCTGTTTTTT	CASSTGRNGELFF
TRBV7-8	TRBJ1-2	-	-	TGTGCCAGCAGCCTGGGGGGAAATGGCTACACCTTC	CASSLGGNGYTF
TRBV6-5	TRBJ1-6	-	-	TGTGCCAGCAGTTACTCGAGTAATTCACCCCTCCACTTT	CASSYSSNSPLHF
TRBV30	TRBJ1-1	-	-	TGTGCCTGGACCCTAACCATTGGGGGGAAGTACACTGAAGCTTTCTTT	CAWTLTIGGKYTEAFF
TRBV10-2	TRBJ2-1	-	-	TGCGCCAGCAGTGAGTGGCGGAACAATGAGCAGTTCTTC	CASSEWRNNEQFF
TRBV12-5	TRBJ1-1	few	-	TGTGCTAGTGGTTTGGTACCGGGTGAAGCTTTCTTT	CASGLVPGEAFF
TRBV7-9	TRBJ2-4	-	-	TGTGCCAGCAGCTTACAACTCGGGACTTCCAAAAACATTCAGTACTTC	CASSLQLGTSKNIQYF
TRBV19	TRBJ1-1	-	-	TGTGCCAGCCAGGACAACAGGATCCACACTGAAGCTTTCTTT	CASQDNRIHTEAFF
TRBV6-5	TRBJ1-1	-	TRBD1	TGTGCCAGCAGTTACTGGGACAGACAGAACACTGAAGCTTTCTTT	CASSYWDRQNTEAFF
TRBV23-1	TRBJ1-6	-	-	TGCGCCAGCAGTCAACCACTTCCTCCGACAGATTTTAATTCACCCCTCCACTTT	CASSQPLPPTDFNSPLHF
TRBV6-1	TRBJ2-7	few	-	TGTGCCAGCAGTCACAACCGTTACGAGCAGTACTTC	CASSHNRYEQYF
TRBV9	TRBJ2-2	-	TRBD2	TGTGCCAGCACCCCAGCGGGGGTGGGCGGGGAGCTGTTTTTT	CASTPAGVGGELFF
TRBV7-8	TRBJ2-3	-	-	TGTGCCAGCAGCTTATGGGGGCAGGCGGGAGATACGCAGTATTTT	CASSLWGQAGDTQYF
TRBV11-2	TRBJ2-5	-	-	TGTGCCAGCAGCCAAATCCAGGGTCAAGAGACCCAGTACTTC	CASSQIQGQETQYF
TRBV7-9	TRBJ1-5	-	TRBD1	TGTGCCAGCAGCGTAGGAGAGGGACAGGGGGCGAATCAGCCCCAGCATTTT	CASSVGEGQGANQPQHF
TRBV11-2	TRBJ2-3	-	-	TGTGCCAGCAGCTTGAGTGCTCTTGGAGATACGCAGTATTTT	CASSLSALGDTQYF
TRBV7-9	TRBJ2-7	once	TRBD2	TGTGCCAGCAGCCGAGGGACTAGCGGGTCCGACGAGCAGTACTTC	CASSRGTSGSDEQYF
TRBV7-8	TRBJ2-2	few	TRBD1	TGTGCCAGCAGCTTAGGGACGGGACAGGGGAATCCCGGGGAGCTGTTTTTT	CASSLGTGQGNPGELFF
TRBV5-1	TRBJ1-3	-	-	TGCGCCAGCACTCCGTGGGGGGACTCGTTCTCTGGAAACACCATATATTTT	CASTPWGDSFSGNTIYF
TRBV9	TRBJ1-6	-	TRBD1	TGTGCCAGCAGCGTTTCCCGGGACAGGAGCTCCTATAATTCACCCCTCCACTTT	CASSVSRDRSSYNSPLHF
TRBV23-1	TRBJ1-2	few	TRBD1	TGCGCCAGCAGTCCCGACACTGAGACAGGGGGTTACTATGGCTACACCTTC	CASSPDTETGGYYGYTF
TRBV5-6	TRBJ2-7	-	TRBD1	TGTGCCAGCAGCTATGAGGACAGGGGAGCCTACGAGCAGTACTTC	CASSYEDRGAYEQYF
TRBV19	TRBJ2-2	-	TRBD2	TGTGCCAGTCTTTCGGGACTAGCAGGCACCGGGGAGCTGTTTTTT	CASLSGLAGTGELFF